A single sample is the source of the 22 T cell receptor beta chains below, sequenced in a study of T cell repertoires in cytomegalovirus infection. TCRdb ran MiXCR on the reads and lists one entry per CDR3 protein. The sample shows around 300,000 distinct CDR3 sequences, roughly 24% of them seen only once. Sequenced: PBMCs. Source of these receptors: a human donor in good health (CMV status not recorded). Some clones in this sample may be carry-over from other donors' samples.

CDR3 sequence: CASSISTSATTDTQYF. Written as DNA, the CDR3 is TGTGCCAGTAGTATCTCCACTAGCGCAACCACAGATACGCAGTATTTT. The V gene is TRBV19, the J gene TRBJ2-3; TRBD2 matches 7 bases. The CDR3 is 16 amino acids. The trim removed 3 bases at V and 2 bases at J, leaving 8 bases unmatched. Germline assignment: CDR1 LNHDA and CDR2 SQIVND (reference sequence).

This clonotype was seen repeatedly, ten times or more. The chain links TRBV7-6 to TRBJ1-6; TRBD1 matches 8 bases. The V gene end was trimmed by 7 bases and the J gene end by 7 bases; junction bases not matched to a gene: 12. There are 16 residues in the CDR3. Germline V CDR1 and CDR2: SGHVS, FNYEAQ. The chain's CDR3 is CASKEGGDRGNSPLHF. DNA for the CDR3: TGTGCCAGCAAAGAAGGGGGCGACAGGGGAAATTCACCCCTCCACTTT. The full variable domain, completed using reference TRBV7-6 and TRBJ1-6, is GAGVSQSPRYKVTKRGQDVALRCDPISGHVSLYWYRQALGQGPEFLTYFNYEAQQDKSGLPNDRFSAERPEGSISTLTIQRTEQRDSAMYRCASKEGGDRGNSPLHFGNGTRLTVT.

Many counts were recorded for this clonotype. The chain employs TRBV7-2 and TRBJ2-7; D call uncertain. There are 16 residues in the CDR3. V shed 1 base and J shed 0 bases, with 13 bases lying between them. From germline, CDR1 is SGHTA and CDR2 FQGNSA. The CDR3 reads CASSLVSVGSSYEQYF. CDR3 bases: TGTGCCAGCAGCTTAGTATCAGTCGGTAGCTCCTACGAGCAGTACTTC. The complete variable domain, with remaining parts taken from reference TRBV7-2 and TRBJ2-7, reads GAGVSQSPSNKVTEKGKDVELRCDPISGHTALYWYRQSLGQGLEFLIYFQGNSAPDKSGLPSDRFSAERTGGSVSTLTIQRTQQEDSAVYLCASSLVSVGSSYEQYFGPGTRLTVT.

The chain links TRBV28 to TRBJ1-1, with 8 bases fitting TRBD1. V gave up 6 bases and J gave up 6 bases; unmatched junction bases: 9. Germline CDR1 is MDHEN and CDR2 is SYDVKM. The CDR3 length is 14 residues. This CDR3 is CASSLQGAMPEAFF. The CDR3 DNA is TGTGCCAGCAGCCTCCAGGGGGCAATGCCTGAAGCTTTCTTT.

In this sample, this clonotype turned up a few times. This chain links TRBV29-1 with TRBJ2-1; no definite D call. The germline V gene encodes CDR1 SQVTM and CDR2 ANQGSEA. Deletions cut 2 bases from V and 7 bases from J, with 12 bases between. The CDR3 sequence is 13 residues long. CDR3 sequence (DNA): TGCAGCGTTGAACCGGTCATAGGGAATGAGCAGTTCTTC. Its protein is CSVEPVIGNEQFF.

The chain is built from TRBV29-1 and TRBJ2-7; TRBD1 aligns across 10 bases. The V gene end was trimmed by 7 bases and the J gene end by 2 bases; junction bases not matched to a gene: 8. This CDR3 is built from 14 residues. CDR1 SQVTM and CDR2 ANQGSEA come from the germline V gene. In DNA form, the CDR3 reads TGCAGCGCAGTCCGGGACAGGGGTACCTACGAGCAGTACTTC. Amino acids: CSAVRDRGTYEQYF.

This clonotype was seen ten or more times. This chain links TRBV11-2 with TRBJ2-1; D assignment may be TRBD1 or TRBD2 (6 bases each). CDR3 length equals 15 residues. The V end lost 8 bases, the J end lost 6 bases, and 20 bases lay between the germline ends. The V gene's germline CDR1 is SGHAT and CDR2 FQNNGV. CDR3 region: CASDIGGMGPNEQFF. CDR3 in DNA: TGTGCCAGCGATATAGGGGGGATGGGGCCCAATGAGCAGTTCTTC.

There are a few counts of this clonotype. This sequence joins TRBV7-9 and TRBJ2-5, with 8 bases lining up with TRBD2. The CDR3 sequence is 14 residues long. CDR1 and CDR2 (germline): SEHNR, FQNEAQ (reference sequence). Trimming removed 3 bases from V and 3 bases from J; junction bases left unmatched: 3. The CDR3 region has the DNA TGTGCCAGCAGCTTTGGAGCGGGAGAAGAGACCCAGTACTTC. It translates to CASSFGAGEETQYF.

This clonotype was counted many times. This chain connects TRBV7-3 to TRBJ2-1, with D uncertain. Trimming stripped 3 bases from V and 8 bases from J, with 11 bases between. The CDR3 contains 13 residues. From germline, CDR1 is SGHTA and CDR2 FQGTGA. The CDR3: CASSFGQDDEQFF. DNA of the CDR3: TGTGCCAGCAGCTTTGGGCAGGACGATGAGCAGTTCTTC.

This clonotype has more than one count but fewer than ten. The chain joins TRBV20-1 to TRBJ1-4, with D maybe TRBD1 (5 bases). The germline V gene encodes CDR1 DFQATT and CDR2 SNEGSKA (reference sequence). The CDR3 runs to 14 residues. Trimming shortened V by 3 bases and J by 7 bases, and 15 bases separated the two germline ends. The CDR3: CSARSGTRAEKLFF. The CDR3 nucleotides are TGCAGTGCTAGGTCCGGGACCCGGGCTGAAAAACTGTTTTTT.

There are a few counts of this clonotype. The gene calls are TRBV7-9 and TRBJ2-1; maybe TRBD2 (6 bases). The V gene lost 5 bases and the J gene lost 15 bases, with 17 bases spanning the gap. Germline CDR1 SEHNR, CDR2 FQNEAQ (reference sequence). This CDR3 spans 12 amino acids. The CDR3 DNA follows: TGTGCCAGCAGCCTTTTCGGGGGTGCGGCGTTCTTC. Amino acid sequence: CASSLFGGAAFF.

The chain uses TRBV11-2 and TRBJ2-5, with D possibly TRBD1 on 5 matching bases. This CDR3 has 12 amino acids. The ends were cut back, 0 bases at V and 11 bases at J, with 10 bases in the middle. Germline CDR1 and CDR2: SGHAT and FQNNGV. Here the CDR3 reads CASSLDSTGQYF. CDR3 sequence (DNA): TGTGCCAGCAGCTTAGATTCCACAGGACAGTACTTC.

This CDR3 reads CASSFQVSTDTQYF. The CDR3 DNA reads TGCGCCAGCAGCTTCCAGGTTTCCACAGATACGCAGTATTTT. The gene calls are TRBV5-1 and TRBJ2-3; unclear D gene. The CDR3 has 14 amino acids. Trimming pared 2 bases from V and 2 bases from J, leaving 9 bases between. Germline assignment: CDR1 SGHRS and CDR2 YFSETQ.

This clonotype was counted ten times or more. This chain links TRBV7-2 with TRBJ1-2; the D is unclear. The CDR3 has 16 residues. Trimming removed 3 bases at V and 5 bases at J, with 19 bases between. The germline V gene encodes CDR1 SGHTA and CDR2 FQGNSA. The CDR3 loop is CASSLGSPRSGYGYTF. The CDR3 bases are TGTGCCAGCAGCTTGGGCAGCCCTCGATCAGGATATGGCTACACCTTC.

This rearrangement joins TRBV5-1 to TRBJ2-3; TRBD2 is a possible D gene (6 bases). The CDR3 runs 16 residues. CDR1 SGHRS and CDR2 YFSETQ come from the germline V gene. V was cut by 0 bases and J by 6 bases, with 17 bases left in between. The CDR3 DNA reads TGCGCCAGCAGCTTGGTGGTCCCTAAAGGGAGGGATACGCAGTATTTT. This sequence encodes CASSLVVPKGRDTQYF.

The CDR3 bases are TGCAGCGCTGGGACCGCGCCGTCGTACGAGCAGTACTTC. It codes for CSAGTAPSYEQYF. V usage is TRBV29-1 and J usage is TRBJ2-7; the D gene could be TRBD1 or TRBD2 (5 bases each). Trimming removed 7 bases from V and 4 bases from J, with 17 bases in between. The CDR3 extends over 13 amino acids. Germline V gene data show CDR1 as SQVTM and CDR2 as ANQGSEA.

The chain's CDR3 is CSAMSGSRGGYNEQFF. CDR3 bases: TGCAGCGCCATGTCGGGTTCGCGGGGGGGGTACAATGAGCAGTTCTTC. The V call is TRBV29-1, the J call TRBJ2-1, with TRBD2 matching 9 bases. With V trimmed by 7 bases and J by 4 bases, 14 bases remained unmatched. Germline assignment: CDR1 SQVTM and CDR2 ANQGSEA. This CDR3 comprises 16 residues.

The chain employs TRBV28 and TRBJ2-1, with D possibly being TRBD1 or TRBD2 (5 bases each). Trimming shortened V by 5 bases and J by 10 bases, and 15 bases separated the two germline ends. CDR3 length: 13 residues. CDR1 is MDHEN and CDR2 is SYDVKM in the germline V gene. The CDR3 DNA reads TGTGCCAGCAGTCCCCTGGGGGATGGAGAGCAGTTCTTC. Amino acid sequence: CASSPLGDGEQFF.

This clonotype has a count of ten or more. The J gene is TRBJ1-2, the V gene TRBV7-2, with 8 bases that match TRBD1. The ends lost 1 base at V and 1 base at J; junction bases unmatched: 2. This CDR3 is 15 amino acids long. Germline CDR1 is SGHTA and CDR2 is FQGNSA. CDR3 loop: CASSLDDRGNYGYTF. The DNA of the CDR3 is TGTGCCAGCAGCTTAGACGACAGGGGTAACTATGGCTACACCTTC.

This clonotype was detected many times. The chain has TRBV7-2 and TRBJ2-7; D might be TRBD1 (5 bases). Germline-derived CDR1 and CDR2 are SGHTA and FQGNSA. The CDR3 has 13 amino acids. V dropped 5 bases and J dropped 3 bases, with 11 bases sitting between them. The CDR3 reads CASSAPQGYEQYF. DNA for the CDR3: TGTGCCAGCAGCGCCCCGCAGGGCTACGAGCAGTACTTC.

The table lists this clonotype with a count of one. V gene TRBV6-4 combines with J gene TRBJ1-1, with 9 bases fitting TRBD1. The germline CDR1 and CDR2 sequences are MRHNA and SNTAGT. Trimming cost V 6 bases and J 7 bases; bases outside gene matches: 6. CDR3 length equals 13 residues. For the CDR3, the DNA is TGTGCCAGCAGCGCAACAGGGGGCAGTGAAGCTTTCTTT. Translated: CASSATGGSEAFF.

The chain recombines TRBV7-4 with TRBJ2-6, with D perhaps matching TRBD1 or TRBD2 (5 bases each). CDR1 and CDR2 (germline): SGHVT, SQSDAQ. V lost 5 bases and J 0 bases, leaving 17 bases between the germline ends. The CDR3 is made up of 18 amino acids. The CDR3, as DNA: TGTGCCAGCAGCCCTCCCGGGGACCGTGACTCTGGGGCCAACGTCCTGACTTTC. Its translation is CASSPPGDRDSGANVLTF.